This T cell receptor beta chain was profiled in a study of cytomegalovirus exposure and HLA in healthy donors. Study background: The approximately 670 first-cohort repertoires and the 110 or so validation repertoires shared the same platform, a later analysis reported. General study findings and limits: Listed as cytomegalovirus-associated were more than 150 TCR beta chains. Subsequent analysis revealed that first-cohort TCR clusters tended to co-occur in the 130 or so validation repertoires.

Comment on this clone: Its target is not known.

Assay used: immunoSEQ multiplex PCR; TCRdb lists only in-frame clones, some missing. The sample includes fewer than 350,000 clones, more than 75% seen only once; the top ten take around 0.92%. With 4 bases clipped from V and 4 bases from J, the junction kept 5 bases outside the gene matches. The CDR3 runs to 15 residues. Germline CDR1 SGHDT, CDR2 YYEEEE. The receptor's source is a woman younger than 35 in good health and CMV-seronegative. This rearrangement joins TRBV5-6 to TRBJ1-5; 10 bases line up with TRBD1. The sequenced material came from PBMCs. The CDR3 loop reads CASSLGQGPNQPQHF. Here the CDR3 DNA reads TGTGCCAGCAGCCTGGGACAGGGGCCAAATCAGCCCCAGCATTTT.